This T cell receptor (beta chain) was identified during a study of beta chain features in type 1 diabetes. Details on this clone: The antigen is unknown.

The CDR3 covers 16 residues. The germline CDR1 and CDR2 sequences are SGHAT and FQNNGV. Trimming pared 0 bases from V and 0 bases from J, leaving 11 bases between. Study-wide points: Naive, central memory and Treg TCRB repertoires seemed to resemble each other more closely in patients than they did in healthy donors. Moderately but significantly shorter TCRB CDR3s were found in Type 1 diabetes patients in all four CD4+ subsets.

Sort purity for all populations was recorded as exceeding 98%. The entirety of the isolated RNA underwent reverse transcription, so expressed TCRB transcripts were sequenced. Data came from immunoSEQ multiplex PCR; TCRdb stores just in-frame clones and leaves some out. The repertoire holds under 200,000 clones, with 8.1% as singletons. Material: central memory CD4+ T cells from blood. This TCR derives from a man younger than 35 in good health. The chain couples TRBV11-2 to TRBJ2-5; D might be TRBD2 (5 bases). The CDR3 region is CASSLEIASHQETQYF. The CDR3 DNA reads TGTGCCAGCAGCTTAGAGATCGCTAGCCACCAAGAGACCCAGTACTTC.